The T cell receptor beta chain under discussion was sequenced for a study of blood T cell repertoires in COVID-19. As for the study in general: Sites across the United States, Italy and Spain contributed samples from acute and convalescent COVID-19.

As handled by the study authors: Amplified reference gene primers provided the basis for estimating nucleated cell counts. The data were produced by immunoSEQ multiplex PCR, yet TCRdb's version contains in-frame clones alone and is incomplete. V, J and clone size derive from that table, while D and trimming were established from the DNA sequence. The sample yields 500,000 or so clones, 75% to 90% seen once. The study drew participants aged about 18 to 89 years from 20 to 30 US areas. Allocation to cohorts depended on clinical history reported by the participants. This clone was seen just once. V was pared by 10 bases and J by 13 bases, with 17 bases between. The CDR3 has 10 amino acids. The germline gives CDR1 SGHRS, CDR2 YFSETQ.

The origin of this receptor is a woman under 30 who had recovered from COVID-19. The chain couples TRBV5-1 to TRBJ2-5; no clear D. The sample comprised PBMCs or T cells enriched from blood (not recorded which). The CDR3 here is CAATSCILYF. For the CDR3, the DNA is TGCGCCGCCACCAGTTGTATATTGTACTTC. The full variable domain, in which reference TRBV5-1 and TRBJ2-5 provide the parts outside the CDR3, is KAGVTQTPRYLIKTRGQQVTLSCSPISGHRSVSWYQQTPGQGLQFLFEYFSETQRNKGNFPGRFSGRQFSNSRSEMNVSTLELGDSALYLCAATSCILYFGPGTRLLVL.